This T cell receptor beta chain was retrieved from a study of blood T cell repertoires in COVID-19. The data were produced by immunoSEQ multiplex PCR, yet TCRdb's version contains in-frame clones alone and is incomplete. The sample has 130,000 to 150,000 clones, around 80% seen once. Sequenced: peripheral blood. This TCR came from a man aged 60 to 69 with active or convalescent COVID-19.

The CDR3 protein is CASSQDSRAGAGNTIYF. The CDR3 nucleotides read TGTGCCAGCAGCCAAGATTCGCGGGCAGGGGCGGGAAACACCATATATTTT. The rearrangement links TRBV3-1 (or the pseudogene TRBV3-2) to TRBJ1-3, with D perhaps matching TRBD1 (6 bases). This CDR3 has 17 amino acids. Germline CDR1 and CDR2: LGHDT and YNNKEL (reference sequence). Deletions cut 0 bases from V and 4 bases from J, with 16 bases between.